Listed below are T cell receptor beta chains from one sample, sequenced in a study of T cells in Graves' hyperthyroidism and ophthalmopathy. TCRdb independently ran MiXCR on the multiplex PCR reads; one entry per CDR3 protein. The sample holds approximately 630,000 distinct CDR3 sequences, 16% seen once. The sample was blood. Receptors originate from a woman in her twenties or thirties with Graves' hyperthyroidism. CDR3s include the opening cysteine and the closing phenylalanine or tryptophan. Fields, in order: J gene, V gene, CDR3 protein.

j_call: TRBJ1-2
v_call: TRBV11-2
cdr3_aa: CASSPVDRASYGYTF

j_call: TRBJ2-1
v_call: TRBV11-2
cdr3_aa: CASSLGADNEQFF

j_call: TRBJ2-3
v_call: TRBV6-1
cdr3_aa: CASRPFLAGGADTQYF

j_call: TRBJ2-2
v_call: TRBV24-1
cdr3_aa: CATSDLLAGDTGELFF

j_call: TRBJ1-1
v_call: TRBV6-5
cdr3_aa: CASSYSQGSTEAFF

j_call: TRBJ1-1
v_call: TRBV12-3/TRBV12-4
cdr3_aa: CASSSDREAFF

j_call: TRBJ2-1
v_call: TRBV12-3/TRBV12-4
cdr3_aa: CASSDDSRNEQFF

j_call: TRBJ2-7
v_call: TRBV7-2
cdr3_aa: CASSLVASGNHEQYF

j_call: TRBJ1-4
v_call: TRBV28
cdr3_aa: CASSHRVSTNEKLFF

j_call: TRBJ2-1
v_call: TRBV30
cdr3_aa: CAWWDPTYNEQFF

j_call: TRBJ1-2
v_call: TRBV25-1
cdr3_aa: CASSVGGYHGYTF

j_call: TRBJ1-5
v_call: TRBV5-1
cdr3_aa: CASSPGTGNQPQHF

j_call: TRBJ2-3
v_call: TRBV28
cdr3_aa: CASSLGRFSSTDTQYF

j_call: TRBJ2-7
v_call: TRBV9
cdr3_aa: CASSVGIAFSYEQYF

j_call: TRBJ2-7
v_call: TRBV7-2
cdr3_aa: CASSLEPSGRGEQYF

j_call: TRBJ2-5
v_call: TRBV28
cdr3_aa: CASSFSGRAETQYF

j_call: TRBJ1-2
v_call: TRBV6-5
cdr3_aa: CASSYSSSGSKSYTF

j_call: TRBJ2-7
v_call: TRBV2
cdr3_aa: CASSEAQNRGSYEQYF

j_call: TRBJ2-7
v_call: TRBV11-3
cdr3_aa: CASSTPGRETYEQYF

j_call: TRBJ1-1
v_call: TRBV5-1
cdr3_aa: CASSLGRTGGGYTEAFF

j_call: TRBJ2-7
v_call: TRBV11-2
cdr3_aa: CASSFGTLYEQYF

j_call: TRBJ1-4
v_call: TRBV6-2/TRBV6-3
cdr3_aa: CASSPSTGFSEKLFF

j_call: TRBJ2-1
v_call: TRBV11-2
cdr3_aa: CASSFNRGGHNKQFF

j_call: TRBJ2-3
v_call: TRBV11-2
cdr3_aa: CASSFRVTSTDTQYF

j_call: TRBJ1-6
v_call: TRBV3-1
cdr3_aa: CASSQDYGTGESPLHF

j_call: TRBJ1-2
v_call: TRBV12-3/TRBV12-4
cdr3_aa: CAINLGGGGYTF

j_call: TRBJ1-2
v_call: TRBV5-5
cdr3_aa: CASSSTNFQGSYGYTF

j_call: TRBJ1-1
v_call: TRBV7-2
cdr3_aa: CASSSDNLRGTEAFF